These T cell receptor beta chains were read from a single sample in a study of cytomegalovirus exposure and HLA in healthy donors. Only in-frame clones appear in the TCRdb table, and some are missing; sequencing was by immunoSEQ multiplex PCR. The repertoire includes roughly 70,000 clones, around 95% of them detected once, and less than 4% sits in the top ten. The sequencing input was PBMCs. Receptors were obtained from a man aged 18 to 30 in good health and CMV-seronegative. The CDR3 runs from the conserved cysteine through the conserved F or W. A D gene is named only where the DNA matches it firmly. A clone size is listed for some rows: how often the clone was seen (once, few, many), or a class if it is expanded.

j_call	clone_size	v_call	d_call	cdr3_nt	cdr3_aa
TRBJ2-1	.	TRBV10-3	TRBD1	TGTGCCAGTGGGACAGGGACGGGCAATGAGCAGTTCTTC	CASGTGTGNEQFF
TRBJ1-5	.	TRBV19	.	TGTGCCAGTAGTATAGCGCTGGCGGGTAATCAGCCCCAGCATTTT	CASSIALAGNQPQHF
TRBJ1-3	.	TRBV10-3	.	TGTGCCATCAGTGAGTCCTGGGGCCCTAGCTCTGGAAACACCATATATTTT	CAISESWGPSSGNTIYF
TRBJ1-1	.	TRBV9	.	TGTGCCAGCAGCGTAGCTGGGGGGGACACTGAAGCTTTCTTT	CASSVAGGDTEAFF
TRBJ1-1	.	TRBV4-1	.	TGCGCCAGCAGCCGGACAGAGAACACTGAAGCTTTCTTT	CASSRTENTEAFF
TRBJ1-1	.	TRBV29-1	TRBD1	TGCAGCGTTGAGGACAGGGTCAACACTGAAGCTTTCTTT	CSVEDRVNTEAFF
TRBJ1-2	.	TRBV14	.	TGTGCCAGCAGCCGGATGACCATCGTAGGAGCCTATGGCTACACCTTC	CASSRMTIVGAYGYTF
TRBJ1-1	.	TRBV28	.	TGTGCCAGCAGTCCGGGTGGGACTGAAGCTTTCTTT	CASSPGGTEAFF
TRBJ1-3	.	TRBV6-5	TRBD1	TGTGCCAGCAGTCCACAGGGGGCCCCTGGAAACACCATATATTTT	CASSPQGAPGNTIYF
TRBJ1-3	.	TRBV27	.	TGTGCCAGCAGTCCCCGGTTCCCCACTAGCTCTGGAAACACCATATATTTT	CASSPRFPTSSGNTIYF
TRBJ1-2	.	TRBV5-1	.	TGCGCCAGCAGCCCCTACCCGACGACAGCCAACTATGGCTACACCTTC	CASSPYPTTANYGYTF
TRBJ1-1	.	TRBV6-5	.	TGTGCCAGCAGTCCCCCCGAGGGGGGGCCTGAAGCTTTCTTT	CASSPPEGGPEAFF
TRBJ2-7	.	TRBV30	.	TGTGCCTGGAAGCCAACGGGCTCCTACGAGCAGTACTTC	CAWKPTGSYEQYF
TRBJ1-2	.	TRBV27	TRBD1	TGTGCCAGCAGTCCCCCGGGTAAGGACAGGGCCTACTATGGCTACACCTTC	CASSPPGKDRAYYGYTF
TRBJ2-5	once	TRBV30	TRBD2	TGTGCCTGGTCCGAGACTAGCGCAACCCAAGAGACCCAGTACTTC	CAWSETSATQETQYF
TRBJ2-3	.	TRBV7-3	TRBD2	TGTGCCAGCAGCCCCCGCGGGGGGGCCGAAACAGATACGCAGTATTTT	CASSPRGGAETDTQYF
TRBJ2-6	.	TRBV9	.	TGTGCCAGCAGCGTCTCCTCTGGGGCCAACGTCCTGACTTTC	CASSVSSGANVLTF
TRBJ2-7	.	TRBV27	TRBD1	TGTGCCAGCAGCCCGGAGGCCGACCCGGGACAGGACTACTCCCACTCCTACGAGCAGTACTTC	CASSPEADPGQDYSHSYEQYF
TRBJ2-5	.	TRBV4-1	TRBD1	TGCGCCAGCAGCCTCCAAGGGGGCGTCGAGACCCAGTACTTC	CASSLQGGVETQYF
TRBJ2-2	.	TRBV7-3	.	TGTGCCAGCAGCTTAACTGCGGAGGGTAGGACCGGGGAGCTGTTTTTT	CASSLTAEGRTGELFF
TRBJ1-4	.	TRBV30	.	TGTGCCCTGGAGAGGGGGAAGGGTCCTAATGAAAAACTGTTTTTT	CALERGKGPNEKLFF
TRBJ2-7	.	TRBV20-1	.	TGCAGTGTCTTACAGGGTTACGAGCAGTACTTC	CSVLQGYEQYF
TRBJ2-7	once	TRBV4-1	TRBD1	TGCGCCAGCAGCCCCCTCAGGGGGCAGGCCGAGCAGTACTTC	CASSPLRGQAEQYF
TRBJ2-7	.	TRBV6-1	TRBD1	TGTGCCAGCAGTGGCGGACAGGTCTACGAGCAGTACTTC	CASSGGQVYEQYF